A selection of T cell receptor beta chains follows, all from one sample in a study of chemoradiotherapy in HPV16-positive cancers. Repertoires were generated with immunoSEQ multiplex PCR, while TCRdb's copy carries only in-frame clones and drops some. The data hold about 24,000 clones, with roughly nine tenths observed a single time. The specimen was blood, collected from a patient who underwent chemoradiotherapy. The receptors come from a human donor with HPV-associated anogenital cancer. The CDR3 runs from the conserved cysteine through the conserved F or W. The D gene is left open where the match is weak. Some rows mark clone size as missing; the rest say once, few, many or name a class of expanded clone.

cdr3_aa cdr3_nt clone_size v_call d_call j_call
CASFPNRDSAYEQYF TGTGCCAGTTTTCCTAACCGGGACAGCGCCTACGAGCAGTACTTC . TRBV6-1 TRBD1 TRBJ2-7
CASSTSSYEQYF TGCGCCAGCTCTACCTCCTCCTACGAGCAGTACTTC . TRBV6-5 . TRBJ2-7
CARSLRLAPGELFF TGTGCCAGAAGCCTCCGACTAGCTCCCGGGGAGCTGTTTTTT . TRBV5-3 TRBD2 TRBJ2-2
CASSPGNYGYTF TGTGCCAGCAGCCCCGGTAACTATGGCTACACCTTC . TRBV7-9 . TRBJ1-2
CASSSPLSPSSGNTIYF TGTGCCAGCAGCTCCCCCCTGTCGCCTTCCTCTGGAAACACCATATATTTT . TRBV7-6 . TRBJ1-3
CASSSRGALHYNSPLHF TGTGCCAGCAGCTCCCGAGGGGCCCTGCACTATAATTCACCCCTCCACTTT . TRBV7-2 . TRBJ1-6
CASSQTQGENTIYF TGTGCCAGCAGTCAAACACAGGGAGAAAACACCATATATTTT . TRBV7-8 . TRBJ1-3
CASSFSGVAGLETQYF TGTGCCAGCAGTTTCTCCGGGGTAGCGGGGCTAGAGACCCAGTACTTC . TRBV6-5 TRBD2 TRBJ2-5
CASSLSRGQRGYTF TGTGCCAGCAGTTTAAGCAGGGGGCAGAGAGGCTACACCTTC once TRBV27 TRBD1 TRBJ1-2
CASSLVLDRTDTQYF TGTGCCAGCAGCTTAGTTCTGGACCGCACAGATACGCAGTATTTT . TRBV7-2 . TRBJ2-3
CAWSLSLNTEAFF TGTGCCTGGAGCCTGTCACTTAACACTGAAGCTTTCTTT . TRBV30 . TRBJ1-1
CASSEYRGTYGYTF TGTGCCAGCAGTGAATATCGAGGGACCTATGGCTACACCTTC . TRBV25-1 . TRBJ1-2
CASSLSWAPNYGYTF TGTGCCAGCAGTTTATCGTGGGCACCTAACTATGGCTACACCTTC . TRBV27 . TRBJ1-2
CASSMRWTGASNQPQHF TGTGCCAGTAGTATGAGGTGGACAGGGGCTAGCAATCAGCCCCAGCATTTT . TRBV19 TRBD1 TRBJ1-5
CASSPPGQETQYF TGTGCCAGCAGTCCCCCAGGTCAAGAGACCCAGTACTTC . TRBV6-5 . TRBJ2-5
CASSELAGVGGTDTQYF TGTGCCAGCAGTGAACTAGCAGGGGTCGGGGGCACAGATACGCAGTATTTT . TRBV6-1 . TRBJ2-3